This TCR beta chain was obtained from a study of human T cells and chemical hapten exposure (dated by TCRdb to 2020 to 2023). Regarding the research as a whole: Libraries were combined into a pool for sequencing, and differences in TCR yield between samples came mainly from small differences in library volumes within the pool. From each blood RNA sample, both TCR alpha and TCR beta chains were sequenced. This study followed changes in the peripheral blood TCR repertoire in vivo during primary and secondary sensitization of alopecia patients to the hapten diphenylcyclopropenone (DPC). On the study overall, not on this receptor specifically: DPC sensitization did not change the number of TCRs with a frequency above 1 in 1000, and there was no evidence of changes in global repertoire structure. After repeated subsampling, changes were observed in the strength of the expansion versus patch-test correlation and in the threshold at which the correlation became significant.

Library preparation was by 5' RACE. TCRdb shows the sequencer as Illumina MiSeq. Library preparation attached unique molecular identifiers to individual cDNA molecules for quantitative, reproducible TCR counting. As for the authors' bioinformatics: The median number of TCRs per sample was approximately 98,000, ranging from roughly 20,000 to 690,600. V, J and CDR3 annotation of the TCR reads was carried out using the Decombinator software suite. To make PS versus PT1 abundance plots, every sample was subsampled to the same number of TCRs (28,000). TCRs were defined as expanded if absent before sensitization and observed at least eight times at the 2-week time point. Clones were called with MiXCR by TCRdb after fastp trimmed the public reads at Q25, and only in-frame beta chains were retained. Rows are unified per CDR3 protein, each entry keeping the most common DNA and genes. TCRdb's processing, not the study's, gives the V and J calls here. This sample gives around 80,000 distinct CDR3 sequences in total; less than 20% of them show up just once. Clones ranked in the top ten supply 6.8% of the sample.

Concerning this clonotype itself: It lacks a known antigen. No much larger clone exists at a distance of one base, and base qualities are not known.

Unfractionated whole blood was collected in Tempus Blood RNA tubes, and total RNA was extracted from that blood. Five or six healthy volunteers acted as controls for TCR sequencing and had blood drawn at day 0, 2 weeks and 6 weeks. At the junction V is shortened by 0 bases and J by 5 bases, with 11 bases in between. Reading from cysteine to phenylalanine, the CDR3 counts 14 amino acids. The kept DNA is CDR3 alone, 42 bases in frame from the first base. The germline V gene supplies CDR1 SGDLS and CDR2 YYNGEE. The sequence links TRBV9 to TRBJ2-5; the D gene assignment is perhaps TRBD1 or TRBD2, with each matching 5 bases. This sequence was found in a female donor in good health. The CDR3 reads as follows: CASSVGSGTETQYF. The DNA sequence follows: TGTGCCAGCAGCGTAGGGTCAGGGACGGAGACCCAGTACTTC. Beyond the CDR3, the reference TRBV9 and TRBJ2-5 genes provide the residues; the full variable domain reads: DSGVTQTPKHLITATGQRVTLRCSPRSGDLSVYWYQQSLDQGLQFLIQYYNGEERAKGNILERFSAQQFPDLHSELNLSSLELGDSALYFCASSVGSGTETQYFGPGTRLLVL.